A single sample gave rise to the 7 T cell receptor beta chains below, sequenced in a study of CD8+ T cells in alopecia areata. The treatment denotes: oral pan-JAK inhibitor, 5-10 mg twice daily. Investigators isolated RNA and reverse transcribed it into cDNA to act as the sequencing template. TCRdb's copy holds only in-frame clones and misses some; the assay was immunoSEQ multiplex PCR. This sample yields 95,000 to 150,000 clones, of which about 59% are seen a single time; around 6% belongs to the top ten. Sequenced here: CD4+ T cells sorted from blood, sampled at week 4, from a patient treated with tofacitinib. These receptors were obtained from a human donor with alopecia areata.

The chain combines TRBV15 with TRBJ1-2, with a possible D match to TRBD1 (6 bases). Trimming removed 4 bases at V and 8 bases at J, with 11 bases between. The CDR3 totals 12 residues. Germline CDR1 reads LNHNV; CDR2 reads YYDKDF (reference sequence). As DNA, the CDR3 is TGTGCCACCAGCATCAGGGGAGGCGGCTACACCTTC. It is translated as CATSIRGGGYTF.

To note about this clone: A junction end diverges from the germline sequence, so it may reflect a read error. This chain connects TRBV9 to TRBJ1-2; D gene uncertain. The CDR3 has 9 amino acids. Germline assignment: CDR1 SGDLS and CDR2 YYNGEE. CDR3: CLGGNGYTF. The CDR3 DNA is TGCCTAGGCGGGAACGGCTACACCTTC. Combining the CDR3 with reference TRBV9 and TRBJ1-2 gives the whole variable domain DSGVTQTPKHLITATGQRVTLRCSPRSGDLSVYWYQQSLDQGLQFLIQYYNGEERAKGNILERFSAQQFPDLHSELNLSSLELGDSALYFCLGGNGYTFGSGTRLTVV.

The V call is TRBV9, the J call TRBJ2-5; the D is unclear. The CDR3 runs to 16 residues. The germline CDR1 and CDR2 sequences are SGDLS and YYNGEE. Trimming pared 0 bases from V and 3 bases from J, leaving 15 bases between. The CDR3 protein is CASSVGVGSPKETQYF. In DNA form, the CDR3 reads TGTGCCAGCAGCGTAGGGGTAGGCAGCCCCAAAGAGACCCAGTACTTC.

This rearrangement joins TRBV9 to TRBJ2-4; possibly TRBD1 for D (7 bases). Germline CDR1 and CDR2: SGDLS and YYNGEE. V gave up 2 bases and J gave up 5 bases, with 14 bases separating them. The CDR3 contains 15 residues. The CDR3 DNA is TGTGCCAGCAGCGTTGCGGGACAGTACCAAAACATTCAGTACTTC. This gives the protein CASSVAGQYQNIQYF.

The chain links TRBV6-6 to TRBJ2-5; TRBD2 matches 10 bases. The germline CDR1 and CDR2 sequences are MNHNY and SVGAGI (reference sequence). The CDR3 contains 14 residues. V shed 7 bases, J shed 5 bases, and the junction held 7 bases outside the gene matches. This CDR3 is CASNPSGSGETQYF. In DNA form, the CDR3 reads TGTGCCAGCAATCCTAGCGGGAGCGGTGAGACCCAGTACTTC.

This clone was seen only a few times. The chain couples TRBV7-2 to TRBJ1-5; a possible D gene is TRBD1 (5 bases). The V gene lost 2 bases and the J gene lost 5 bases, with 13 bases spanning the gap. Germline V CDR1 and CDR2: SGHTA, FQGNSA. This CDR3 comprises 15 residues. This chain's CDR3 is CASSLQARGYQPQHF. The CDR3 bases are TGTGCCAGCAGCTTACAGGCGCGGGGGTATCAGCCCCAGCATTTT.

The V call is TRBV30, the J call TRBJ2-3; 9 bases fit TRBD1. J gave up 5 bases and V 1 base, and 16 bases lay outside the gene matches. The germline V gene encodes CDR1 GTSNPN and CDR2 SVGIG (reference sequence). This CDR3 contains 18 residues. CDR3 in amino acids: CAWSGRFPGQGVVDTQYF. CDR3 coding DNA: TGTGCCTGGAGTGGGAGGTTTCCGGGACAGGGTGTGGTAGATACGCAGTATTTT. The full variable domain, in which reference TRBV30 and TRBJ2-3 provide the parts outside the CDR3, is SQTIHQWPATLVQPVGSPLSLECTVEGTSNPNLYWYRQAAGRGLQLLFYSVGIGQISSEVPQNLSASRPQDRQFILSSKKLLLSDSGFYLCAWSGRFPGQGVVDTQYFGPGTRLTVL.